One and the same sample provided the 26 T cell receptor beta chains below, sequenced in a study of blood T cell repertoires in COVID-19. Libraries were prepared by immunoSEQ multiplex PCR; TCRdb keeps only in-frame clonotypes and omits some of them. This sample has around 67,000 clones, with 81% found just once. Sequenced sample: peripheral blood. These receptors were obtained from a human donor in a cohort sampled during active COVID-19.

The chain links TRBV4-2 to TRBJ2-2; 8 nucleotides align to TRBD2. The J segment lost 7 bases and the V segment lost 4 bases, leaving 14 bases of the junction unmatched. The CDR3 has 17 amino acids. Germline CDR1 reads LGHNA; CDR2 reads YNFKEQ. CDR3: CASSLYSGTSFDGELFF. CDR3 in DNA: TGTGCCAGCAGCCTATATTCCGGGACTAGTTTTGACGGGGAGCTGTTTTTT.

The rearrangement links TRBV7-9 to TRBJ2-1, with D tentatively TRBD2 (6 bases). Germline V gene data show CDR1 as SEHNR and CDR2 as FQNEAQ (reference sequence). The CDR3 consists of 15 residues. With 5 bases removed from V and 8 bases from J, the gap between germline ends came to 19 bases. The CDR3: CASSPQGLPSDEQFF. The CDR3 region has the DNA TGTGCCAGCAGCCCGCAGGGACTCCCGAGTGATGAGCAGTTCTTC.

The chain employs TRBV7-9 and TRBJ2-4; tentatively, D is TRBD2 (6 bases). Germline assignment: CDR1 SEHNR and CDR2 FQNEAQ (reference sequence). Trimming stripped 1 base from V and 5 bases from J, with 12 bases between. This CDR3 has 15 amino acids. CDR3 in amino acids: CASSLGGILENIQYF. In DNA form, the CDR3 reads TGTGCCAGCAGCTTAGGCGGGATACTAGAAAACATTCAGTACTTC.

This chain joins TRBV3-1 (or the pseudogene TRBV3-2) and TRBJ2-1; D gene uncertain. The CDR3 consists of 11 residues. The V gene lost 5 bases and the J gene lost 9 bases, with 8 bases spanning the gap. Germline V gene data show CDR1 as LGHDT and CDR2 as YNNKEL (reference sequence). The CDR3 reads CASSSSGEQFF. The CDR3 DNA reads TGTGCCAGCAGCTCCTCGGGTGAGCAGTTCTTC.

The sample holds one count of this clone. V gene TRBV6-5 combines with J gene TRBJ1-1; D gene uncertain. This CDR3 is 14 amino acids long. V lost 8 bases to trimming and J lost 3 bases, with 16 bases between them. In germline, CDR1 is MNHEY, CDR2 SVGAGI. For the CDR3, the DNA is TGTGCCAGCTCCAGAAGTAACACATACACTGAAGCTTTCTTT. Its translation is CASSRSNTYTEAFF.

The genes are TRBV5-6 and TRBJ1-1; D is undetermined. CDR3 length: 11 amino acids. Germline V lookup: CDR1 SGHDT, CDR2 YYEEEE. Trimming left V 1 base short and J 5 bases short, with 3 bases between. CDR3 nucleotide sequence: TGTGCCAGCAGCTTGACAACTGAAGCTTTCTTT. Translation gives CASSLTTEAFF.

The chain links TRBV3-1 (or the pseudogene TRBV3-2) to TRBJ1-1; 9 bases agree with TRBD1. The CDR3 totals 19 residues. V lost 9 bases, J lost 4 bases, and 24 bases stayed unmatched. Germline CDR1 is LGHDT and CDR2 is YNNKEL (reference sequence). CDR3 nucleotide sequence: TGTGCCAGTCCGACCAGGGGGCAAGACAGGGGGTGTAAGGGCACTGAAGCTTTCTTT. This gives the protein CASPTRGQDRGCKGTEAFF.

The genes are TRBV6-2 or TRBV6-3 and TRBJ2-1; 11 bases map to TRBD2. After removal of 0 bases from V and 6 bases from J, the junction contained 13 bases not matched to a gene. The germline gives CDR1 MNHEY, CDR2 SVGEGT. The length of the CDR3 is 19 residues. This chain's CDR3 is CASSYSGPLTSGRSNEQFF. CDR3 DNA sequence: TGTGCCAGCAGTTACTCCGGGCCCCTTACTAGCGGGAGAAGCAATGAGCAGTTCTTC.

This clone showed up just a few times. This chain uses TRBV3-1 (or the pseudogene TRBV3-2) with TRBJ1-5; 8 positions match TRBD1. Per the germline V gene, CDR1 is LGHDT and CDR2 is YNNKEL (reference sequence). This CDR3 is 14 amino acids long. Trimming took 1 base from V and 10 from J; bases not matched to a gene: 6. The CDR3 nucleotides are TGTGCCAGCAGCCAAGCTACCGGGACAGGACCCCAGCATTTT. This gives the protein CASSQATGTGPQHF.

The J gene is TRBJ2-1, the V gene TRBV9, with D possibly being TRBD1 (7 bases). The length of the CDR3 is 14 residues. Trimming removed 4 bases at V and 10 bases at J, with 18 bases between. Germline CDR1 SGDLS, CDR2 YYNGEE. CDR3 amino acids: CASSLGGTVGEQFF. CDR3 coding DNA: TGTGCCAGCAGCTTAGGGGGGACAGTGGGCGAGCAGTTCTTC.

The rearrangement uses TRBV6-6 and TRBJ2-7, with 7 bases lining up with TRBD2. This CDR3 is 17 amino acids long. V lost 5 bases to trimming and J lost 3 bases; unmatched junction nucleotides: 16. Germline CDR1 and CDR2: MNHNY and SVGAGI (reference sequence). The CDR3 coding sequence is TGTGCCAGCAGTCTATCGGACGGGACGGGAGGCCACTACGAGCAGTACTTC. Residues: CASSLSDGTGGHYEQYF.

In this sample, this clone turned up a few times. The chain couples TRBV7-6 to TRBJ2-2, with a weak D call TRBD1 (7 bases). There are 16 residues in the CDR3. V was shortened by 5 bases and J by 1 base, with 14 bases between the two germline ends. Germline loops: CDR1 SGHVS, CDR2 FNYEAQ. The CDR3 sequence: CASSHPGGRNTGELFF. The CDR3 DNA reads TGTGCCAGCAGCCACCCAGGGGGGCGGAACACCGGGGAGCTGTTTTTT. The complete variable domain, with remaining parts taken from reference TRBV7-6 and TRBJ2-2, reads GAGVSQSPRYKVTKRGQDVALRCDPISGHVSLYWYRQALGQGPEFLTYFNYEAQQDKSGLPNDRFSAERPEGSISTLTIQRTEQRDSAMYRCASSHPGGRNTGELFFGEGSRLTVL.

The chain has TRBV2 and TRBJ2-7; no firm D call. Per the germline V gene, CDR1 is SNHLY and CDR2 is FYNNEI. V gave up 8 bases and J gave up 5 bases, with 19 bases separating them. The CDR3 totals 14 residues. The CDR3 region is CASGSLPTVNEQYF. The CDR3 DNA follows: TGTGCCAGCGGTTCACTCCCCACGGTCAACGAGCAGTACTTC.

The rearrangement joins TRBV14 to TRBJ2-5; D is possibly TRBD2 (5 bases). The CDR3 is 15 amino acids. Between the trimmed V and J ends, which lost 1 base and 5 bases, there was a span of 14 bases. The germline gives CDR1 SGHDN, CDR2 FVKESK. The CDR3 is CASSQGGVARETQYF. CDR3 in DNA: TGTGCCAGCAGCCAAGGGGGAGTAGCGAGGGAGACCCAGTACTTC.

The chain has TRBV7-8 and TRBJ2-3; TRBD1 aligns across 7 bases. The germline V gene has CDR1 SGHVS and CDR2 FQNEAQ. V shed 4 bases and J 3 bases; nucleotides not matched to a gene: 10. This CDR3 comprises 16 residues. CDR3 loop: CASSYVDREPTDTQYF. CDR3 nucleotide sequence: TGTGCCAGCAGCTACGTCGACAGGGAACCGACAGATACGCAGTATTTT.

The rearrangement uses TRBV27 and TRBJ2-1, with 10 bases that match TRBD2. CDR3 size: 16 residues. The V gene's germline CDR1 is MNHEY and CDR2 SMNVEV (reference sequence). J lost 3 bases, V lost 5 bases, and 7 bases had no gene match. CDR3 sequence (DNA): TGTGCCAGCAGTCGGACTAGCGGAGTGAACTACAATGAGCAGTTCTTC. Its protein is CASSRTSGVNYNEQFF.

In regard to this clone: Different DNA sequences within this sample yield the same CDR3. For the CDR3, the DNA is TGTGCCAGCAGTGCTGGACAGGGCTACGAGCAGTACTTC. As protein: CASSAGQGYEQYF. This chain uses TRBV25-1 with TRBJ2-7; TRBD1 matches 8 bases. In germline, CDR1 is MGHDK, CDR2 SYGVNS. CDR3 length: 13 residues. V lost 4 bases to trimming and J lost 3 bases; unmatched junction nucleotides: 2.

The chain is built from TRBV21-1 and TRBJ2-6; the table's D call, TRBD2, was not checked against the DNA. TRBV21-1 counts as a pseudogene. The CDR3 is made up of 16 amino acids. In nucleotides, the CDR3 is TGTGCCAGCAGCAAAGCCCTCGGGTCTGGGGCCAACGTCCTGACTTTC. Residues: CASSKALGSGANVLTF.

This clone was recorded a few times. The rearrangement uses TRBV7-3 and TRBJ2-1; TRBD2 might be the D (5 bases). Germline CDR1 is SGHTA and CDR2 is FQGTGA. The CDR3 has 13 amino acids. V lost 5 bases and J 11 bases, leaving 16 bases between the germline ends. CDR3: CASSPDPGNKQFF. CDR3 coding DNA: TGTGCCAGCAGCCCGGACCCGGGGAATAAGCAGTTCTTC. The full variable domain, its missing parts supplied by reference TRBV7-3 and TRBJ2-1, is GAGVSQTPSNKVTEKGKYVELRCDPISGHTALYWYRQSLGQGPEFLIYFQGTGAADDSGLPNDRFFAVRPEGSVSTLKIQRTERGDSAVYLCASSPDPGNKQFFGPGTRLTVL.

V and J are TRBV19 and TRBJ2-3; D possibly corresponds to TRBD2 (6 bases). V dropped 10 bases and J dropped 4 bases, with 18 bases sitting between them. The CDR3 length is 14 residues. The germline V gene has CDR1 LNHDA and CDR2 SQIVND (reference sequence). The CDR3 loop reads CATARGTGPDTQYF. CDR3 DNA: TGTGCCACTGCTCGGGGGACTGGACCAGATACGCAGTATTTT.

Here the CDR3 DNA reads TGTGCCACCAGCAGAGGGACAGCCGGGGAGCTGTTTTTT. This sequence encodes CATSRGTAGELFF. This chain links TRBV15 with TRBJ2-2; a weak D match, TRBD1 (6 bases). Trimming removed 1 base from V and 6 bases from J, with 6 bases in between. Germline V gene lookup returns CDR1 LNHNV and CDR2 YYDKDF (reference sequence). This CDR3 is 13 amino acids long.

The V call is TRBV3-1 (or the pseudogene TRBV3-2), the J call TRBJ2-3; perhaps TRBD1 as D (6 bases). This CDR3 comprises 13 residues. The germline V and J ends were trimmed by 0 bases and 11 bases, with 12 bases remaining between them. The germline V gene has CDR1 LGHDT and CDR2 YNNKEL (reference sequence). The CDR3 spells CASSQDLRGRQYF. The CDR3, as DNA: TGTGCCAGCAGCCAAGATTTGAGGGGGAGGCAGTATTTT.

The V and J genes are TRBV5-1 and TRBJ2-1; TRBD2 matches 8 bases. Per germline, CDR1 SGHRS and CDR2 YFSETQ. With 6 bases clipped from V and 6 bases from J, the junction kept 14 bases outside the gene matches. The CDR3 spans 16 residues. CDR3 sequence: CASNSFISGSSNEQFF. The CDR3, as DNA: TGCGCCAGCAACTCCTTTATAAGCGGGAGCTCCAATGAGCAGTTCTTC.

The chain joins TRBV4-3 to TRBJ1-1; 8 nucleotides match TRBD1. V was pared by 0 bases and J by 4 bases, with 4 bases of the junction left unmatched. The CDR3 runs 15 residues. Germline CDR1 and CDR2: LGHNA and YSLEER. In DNA, the CDR3 is TGCGCCAGCAGCCAAGATCCCACAGGGGGCACTGAAGCTTTCTTT. This encodes CASSQDPTGGTEAFF.

V gene TRBV2 combines with J gene TRBJ2-3; unclear D gene. From germline, CDR1 is SNHLY and CDR2 FYNNEI. V was trimmed by 8 bases and J by 2 bases, leaving 11 bases between them. The CDR3 is 13 amino acids. The CDR3 DNA follows: TGTGCCAGCGGGCCAGAAAACACAGATACGCAGTATTTT. Protein sequence: CASGPENTDTQYF.

V is TRBV28 and J is TRBJ2-3; D call uncertain. Between the trimmed V and J ends, which lost 5 bases and 0 bases, there was a span of 9 bases. Looked up from germline, CDR1 is MDHEN and CDR2 is SYDVKM. CDR3 length: 14 amino acids. CDR3 region: CASSQSTSTDTQYF. The CDR3 DNA follows: TGTGCCAGCAGTCAATCAACTAGCACAGATACGCAGTATTTT. Together with reference TRBV28 and TRBJ2-3, the CDR3 gives the full variable domain: DVKVTQSSRYLVKRTGEKVFLECVQDMDHENMFWYRQDPGLGLRLIYFSYDVKMKEKGDIPEGYSVSREKKERFSLILESASTNQTSMYLCASSQSTSTDTQYFGPGTRLTVL.